This T cell receptor beta chain was found in a study of cytomegalovirus exposure and HLA in healthy donors. Study-wide points: DRB1 had the most TCR associations and HLA-C the fewest, a later analysis found, with rates varying by HLA locus. In a later analysis, TCR beta V- and J-gene trimming showed a link to a missense DCLRE1C variant.

Trimming cost V 5 bases and J 1 base; bases outside gene matches: 5. This CDR3 is 17 amino acids long. The germline V gene has CDR1 SGHVS and CDR2 FQNEAQ. 60 Vbeta and 13 Jbeta primers were used in PCR. This table comes from immunoSEQ multiplex PCR, and its TCRdb copy is limited to in-frame clones, with some not included. In the table there are some 96,000 clones, about 76% of which are singletons. This clone appeared a few times. Its antigen is undetermined. The receptor was derived from a man aged 35 to 55 in good health and CMV-seropositive. The chain has TRBV7-8 and TRBJ2-2; 12 positions agree with TRBD2. The material sequenced was PBMCs. CDR3 sequence (DNA): TGTGCCAGCAGCCGCCTGGGACTAGCGGGGAACACCGGGGAGCTGTTTTTT. Translation: CASSRLGLAGNTGELFF.